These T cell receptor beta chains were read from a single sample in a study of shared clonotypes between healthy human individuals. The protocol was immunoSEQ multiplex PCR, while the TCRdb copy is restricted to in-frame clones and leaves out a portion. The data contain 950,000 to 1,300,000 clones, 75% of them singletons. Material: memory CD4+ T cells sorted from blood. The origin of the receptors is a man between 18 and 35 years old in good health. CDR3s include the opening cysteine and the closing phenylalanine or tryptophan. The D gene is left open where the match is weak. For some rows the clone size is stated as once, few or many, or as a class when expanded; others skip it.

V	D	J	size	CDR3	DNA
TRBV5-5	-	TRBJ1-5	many	CASSGWGNQPQHF	TGTGCCAGCAGCGGTTGGGGGAATCAGCCCCAGCATTTT
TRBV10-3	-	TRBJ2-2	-	CAISERPGAGGELFF	TGTGCCATCAGTGAACGTCCAGGGGCTGGCGGGGAGCTGTTTTTT
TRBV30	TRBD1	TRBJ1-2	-	CAWNGDRVYGYTF	TGTGCCTGGAATGGTGACAGGGTCTATGGCTACACCTTC
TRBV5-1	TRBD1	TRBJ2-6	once	CASSPGQGSSGANVLTF	TGCGCCAGCAGCCCAGGACAGGGATCCTCTGGGGCCAACGTCCTGACTTTC
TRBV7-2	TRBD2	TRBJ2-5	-	CASSPWGSGKGSETQYF	TGTGCCAGCAGCCCGTGGGGGAGCGGGAAGGGGTCAGAGACCCAGTACTTC
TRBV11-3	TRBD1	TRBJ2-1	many	CASSSLQGSEQFF	TGTGCCAGCAGCTCCCTACAGGGGTCTGAGCAGTTCTTC
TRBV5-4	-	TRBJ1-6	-	CASSLVGGKANSPLHF	TGTGCCAGCAGCTTGGTTGGGGGGAAGGCTAATTCACCCCTCCACTTT
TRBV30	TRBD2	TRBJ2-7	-	CAWKFVGGGTYEQYF	TGTGCCTGGAAATTTGTTGGCGGGGGGACCTACGAGCAGTACTTC
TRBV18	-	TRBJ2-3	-	CASSPAADTQYF	TGTGCCAGCTCACCGGCCGCCGATACGCAGTATTTT
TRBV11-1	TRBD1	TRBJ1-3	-	CASSRRDRTGNTIYF	TGTGCCAGCAGCCGACGGGACAGGACTGGAAACACCATATATTTT
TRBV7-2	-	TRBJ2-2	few	CASSATLSNTGELFF	TGTGCCAGCAGCGCTACCTTATCGAACACCGGGGAGCTGTTTTTT
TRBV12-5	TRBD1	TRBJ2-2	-	CASGGQGSNTGELFF	TGTGCTAGTGGTGGACAGGGGTCGAACACCGGGGAGCTGTTTTTT
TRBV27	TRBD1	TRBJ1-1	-	CASSSPTGRGNTEAFF	TGTGCCAGCAGTTCCCCGACAGGGAGGGGGAACACTGAAGCTTTCTTT
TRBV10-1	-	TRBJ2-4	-	CASSESSSQNIQYF	TGCGCCAGCAGTGAGTCTAGTTCCCAAAACATTCAGTACTTC
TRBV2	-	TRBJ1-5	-	CASRGDIYSNQPQHF	TGTGCCAGCAGGGGGGACATTTATAGCAATCAGCCCCAGCATTTT
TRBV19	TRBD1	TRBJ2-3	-	CASSQQGADTQYF	TGTGCCAGTAGTCAACAGGGGGCAGATACGCAGTATTTT
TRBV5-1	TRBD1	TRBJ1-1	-	CASSLDPTGSQAFF	TGCGCCAGCAGCTTGGATCCGACAGGGTCTCAAGCTTTCTTT
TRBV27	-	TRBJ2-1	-	CASKLWASSYNEQFF	TGTGCCAGTAAATTGTGGGCAAGCTCCTACAATGAGCAGTTCTTC
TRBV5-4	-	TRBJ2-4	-	CASSLREGIQYF	TGTGCCAGCAGCCTCCGGGAAGGCATTCAGTACTTC
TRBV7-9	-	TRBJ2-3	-	CASSPSGDTQYF	TGTGCCAGCAGCCCGTCAGGGGATACGCAGTATTTT
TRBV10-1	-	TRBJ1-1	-	CASSEQGLGTEAFF	TGCGCCAGCAGCGAACAGGGCCTGGGCACTGAAGCTTTCTTT
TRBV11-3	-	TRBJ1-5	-	CASSLDRGWADLSNQPQHF	TGTGCCAGCAGCTTAGATCGTGGGTGGGCGGACCTTAGCAATCAGCCCCAGCATTTT
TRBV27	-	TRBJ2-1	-	CASSPMTVNEQFF	TGTGCCAGCAGTCCGATGACTGTAAATGAGCAGTTCTTC
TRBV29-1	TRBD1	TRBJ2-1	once	CSVVPGGYNEQFF	TGCAGCGTTGTCCCAGGGGGCTACAATGAGCAGTTCTTC
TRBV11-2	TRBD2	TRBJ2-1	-	CASSKLAGASNNEQFF	TGTGCCAGCAGCAAACTAGCGGGAGCCAGCAACAATGAGCAGTTCTTC
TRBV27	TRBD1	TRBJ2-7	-	CASAGDRSYEQYF	TGTGCCAGCGCCGGGGACAGATCCTACGAGCAGTACTTC
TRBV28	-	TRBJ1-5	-	CASSFVGTPSNQPQHF	TGTGCCAGCAGTTTTGTTGGGACACCCAGCAATCAGCCCCAGCATTTT
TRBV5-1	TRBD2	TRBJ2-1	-	CASSRPSGANEQFF	TGCGCCAGCAGCCGGCCTAGCGGGGCGAATGAGCAGTTCTTC
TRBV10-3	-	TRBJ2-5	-	CAISESIGFQETQYF	TGTGCCATCAGTGAGTCGATCGGGTTCCAAGAGACCCAGTACTTC
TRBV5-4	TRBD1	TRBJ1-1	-	CASREGQGFLTEAFF	TGTGCCAGCAGGGAGGGACAGGGATTTCTCACTGAAGCTTTCTTT
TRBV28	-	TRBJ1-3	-	CASSPLLGNTIYF	TGTGCCAGCAGCCCACTTCTTGGAAACACCATATATTTT
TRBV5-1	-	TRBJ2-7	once	CASRPDSSSYEQYF	TGCGCCAGCAGGCCGGACAGTAGCTCCTACGAGCAGTACTTC
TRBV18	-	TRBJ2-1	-	CASSYLGNEQFF	TGTGCCAGCTCTTACCTTGGAAATGAGCAGTTCTTC
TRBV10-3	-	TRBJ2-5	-	CAISESTVETQYF	TGTGCCATCAGTGAGTCGACGGTGGAGACCCAGTACTTC
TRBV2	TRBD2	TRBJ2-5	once	CASSATSLAGPGTQYF	TGTGCCAGCAGTGCCACGTCCCTAGCGGGGCCGGGGACCCAGTACTTC
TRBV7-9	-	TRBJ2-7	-	CASSLFSLGALGEQYF	TGTGCCAGCAGCTTATTTTCCCTCGGGGCCCTGGGCGAGCAGTACTTC
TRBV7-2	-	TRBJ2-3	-	CASSPQGTSSTDTQYF	TGTGCCAGCAGCCCGCAAGGCACTTCTAGCACAGATACGCAGTATTTT
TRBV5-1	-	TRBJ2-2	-	CASSLGQNTGELFF	TGCGCCAGCAGCTTGGGACAGAACACCGGGGAGCTGTTTTTT
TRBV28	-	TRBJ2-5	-	CASTLQETQYF	TGTGCCAGCACCCTACAAGAGACCCAGTACTTC
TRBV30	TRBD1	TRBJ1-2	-	CAWSGGTGVRGYTF	TGTGCCTGGAGTGGTGGGACAGGGGTGAGGGGCTACACCTTC
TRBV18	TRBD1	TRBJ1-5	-	CASSGQGSNQPQHF	TGTGCCAGCAGCGGACAGGGAAGCAATCAGCCCCAGCATTTT
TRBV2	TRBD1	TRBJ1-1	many	CASREQGEAEAFF	TGTGCCAGCAGGGAACAGGGGGAAGCTGAAGCTTTCTTT
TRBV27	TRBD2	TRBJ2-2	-	CASSFGGTSGGELFF	TGTGCCAGCAGTTTTGGAGGGACTAGCGGTGGGGAGCTGTTTTTT
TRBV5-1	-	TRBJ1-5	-	CASSLGSDNQPQHF	TGCGCCAGCAGCTTGGGGAGCGACAATCAGCCCCAGCATTTT
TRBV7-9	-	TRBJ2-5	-	CASSLAGAGQETQYF	TGTGCCAGCAGCTTAGCGGGAGCCGGTCAAGAGACCCAGTACTTC
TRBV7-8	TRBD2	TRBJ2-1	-	CASSSSRGGEQFF	TGTGCCAGCAGCTCCTCGCGGGGGGGTGAGCAGTTCTTC
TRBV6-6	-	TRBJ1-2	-	CASSLGLVYGYTF	TGTGCCAGCAGCTTGGGACTAGTCTATGGCTACACCTTC
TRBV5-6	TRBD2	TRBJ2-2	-	CASSFGGRDTGELFF	TGTGCCAGCAGCTTTGGAGGGAGGGACACCGGGGAGCTGTTTTTT
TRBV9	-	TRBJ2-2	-	CASSVSGKNTGELFF	TGTGCCAGCAGCGTAAGCGGAAAGAACACCGGGGAGCTGTTTTTT
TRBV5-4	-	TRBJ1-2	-	CASSSDGNYGYTF	TGTGCCAGCAGCTCCGACGGTAACTATGGCTACACCTTC
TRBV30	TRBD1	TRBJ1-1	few	CAWTRQGNTEAFF	TGTGCCTGGACCCGACAGGGGAACACTGAAGCTTTCTTT
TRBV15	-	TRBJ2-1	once	CATSRATFGPGNEQFF	TGTGCCACCAGCAGAGCAACCTTCGGCCCTGGGAATGAGCAGTTCTTC
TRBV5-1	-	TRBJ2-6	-	CASSLERASGANVLTF	TGCGCCAGCAGCTTGGAACGGGCCTCTGGGGCCAACGTCCTGACTTTC
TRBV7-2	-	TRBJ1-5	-	CASSSGNNQPQHF	TGTGCCAGCAGCTCCGGAAACAATCAGCCCCAGCATTTT